The 21 T cell receptor beta chains in this list originate from one sample, sequenced in a study of shared clonotypes between healthy human individuals. Sequencing used immunoSEQ multiplex PCR; TCRdb keeps in-frame clones, though not all of them. The table records some 2,400,000 clones, nearly 97% of them present only once. Sequenced: naive CD4+ T cells sorted from blood. The subset was: CD45RA+ positively selected. Receptor source: a man younger than 30 in good health.

This chain uses TRBV5-4 with TRBJ2-5; 9 nucleotides line up with TRBD2. Germline V gives CDR1 SGHNT, CDR2 YYREEE (reference sequence). This CDR3 region has 16 residues. V lost 0 bases, J lost 4 bases, and 7 bases stayed unmatched. The CDR3 region is CASSLGFSSGIETQYF. In DNA form, the CDR3 reads TGTGCCAGCAGCTTGGGTTTTTCTAGCGGGATAGAGACCCAGTACTTC.

The chain couples TRBV6-5 to TRBJ1-2, with 10 bases identical to TRBD1. Germline V gene sequence: CDR1 MNHEY, CDR2 SVGAGI. V lost 7 bases to trimming and J lost 7 bases; unmatched junction nucleotides: 6. This CDR3 region has 13 residues. The CDR3 region is CASKGQGYRGYTF. The CDR3, as DNA: TGTGCCAGCAAGGGACAGGGGTATCGTGGCTACACCTTC.

This rearrangement joins TRBV5-1 to TRBJ1-2, with D hard to call. The CDR3 runs to 15 residues. Germline CDR1 is SGHRS and CDR2 is YFSETQ. The ends were cut back, 0 bases at V and 2 bases at J, with 11 bases in the middle. Here the CDR3 DNA reads TGCGCCAGCAGCTTGGGAACAGATACCAACTATGGCTACACCTTC. Its translation: CASSLGTDTNYGYTF.

This rearrangement joins TRBV30 to TRBJ1-6, with D perhaps TRBD1 (6 bases). In germline, CDR1 is GTSNPN, CDR2 SVGIG (reference sequence). V was cut by 7 bases and J by 9 bases, with 16 bases left in between. CDR3 length: 13 amino acids. CDR3 DNA: TGTGCCTCGGAGGGGGGTGGCAGTTCACCCCTCCACTTT. It codes for CASEGGGSSPLHF.

The chain carries TRBV30 and TRBJ2-3, with TRBD1 identical over 7 bases. This CDR3 is 15 amino acids long. Germline CDR1 reads GTSNPN; CDR2 reads SVGIG (reference sequence). V lost 4 bases and J lost 5; bases outside the gene matches: 12. The CDR3 bases are TGTGCCTGGACTAAGAAGACAGGGAAGAGAGATACGCAGTATTTT. It encodes CAWTKKTGKRDTQYF.

The J gene is TRBJ2-2, the V gene TRBV9; the D gene is possibly TRBD1 (6 bases). V lost 0 bases and J 5 bases, leaving 14 bases between the germline ends. CDR1 is SGDLS and CDR2 is YYNGEE in the germline V gene. The CDR3 extends over 16 amino acids. CDR3 sequence: CASSVGRQGRTGELFF. The CDR3 bases are TGTGCCAGCAGCGTAGGGCGTCAGGGGCGGACCGGGGAGCTGTTTTTT.

The V and J genes are TRBV9 and TRBJ2-3; possibly TRBD1 or TRBD2 for D (6 bases each). The CDR3 length is 18 residues. V was trimmed by 0 bases and J by 0 bases, leaving 17 bases between them. CDR1 and CDR2 (germline): SGDLS, YYNGEE. The CDR3 region is CASSVVGSGALSTDTQYF. The CDR3 DNA follows: TGTGCCAGCAGCGTAGTGGGGTCGGGGGCCCTGAGCACAGATACGCAGTATTTT.

The rearrangement links TRBV28 to TRBJ1-2; no firm D call. This CDR3 is 12 amino acids long. From germline, CDR1 is MDHEN and CDR2 SYDVKM. Trimming took 3 bases from V and 4 from J, leaving 6 bases between them. The CDR3 loop is CASSFGSYGYTF. The CDR3 DNA reads as TGTGCCAGCAGTTTCGGCAGCTATGGCTACACCTTC.

This chain joins TRBV6-1 and TRBJ1-4, with D possibly matching TRBD1 (6 bases). The length of the CDR3 is 15 residues. V was pared by 6 bases and J by 0 bases, with 11 bases between. Germline lookup yields CDR1 MNHNS and CDR2 SASEGT. This CDR3 reads CASRRGVATNEKLFF. CDR3 DNA sequence: TGTGCCAGCAGGAGGGGGGTCGCAACTAATGAAAAACTGTTTTTT.

Worth noting for this clone: Other DNA sequences in this sample translate to the same CDR3. V usage is TRBV6-1 and J usage is TRBJ1-2, with D tentatively TRBD1 (5 bases). Trimming removed 5 bases from V and 6 bases from J, with 16 bases in between. Germline loops: CDR1 MNHNS, CDR2 SASEGT. CDR3 size: 14 residues. The CDR3 protein is CASSPRDSRNGYTF. The CDR3 DNA is TGTGCCAGCAGTCCGAGGGACTCCCGCAATGGCTACACCTTC.

This clone was seen a handful of times. This sequence joins TRBV9 and TRBJ1-6; D possibly corresponds to TRBD1 (5 bases). With 0 bases removed from V and 6 bases from J, the gap between germline ends came to 10 bases. Germline CDR1 and CDR2: SGDLS and YYNGEE. This CDR3 comprises 15 residues. DNA for the CDR3: TGTGCCAGCAGCGTAGCCGACAGTGCTAATTCACCCCTCCACTTT. It yields the protein CASSVADSANSPLHF.

The chain joins TRBV10-2 to TRBJ2-4; maybe TRBD2 (6 bases). The germline V and J ends were trimmed by 6 bases and 2 bases, with 17 bases remaining between them. The length of the CDR3 is 16 residues. Per the germline V gene, CDR1 is WSHSY and CDR2 is SAAADI. This CDR3 reads CASSDALRESKNIQYF. The DNA for the CDR3 is TGCGCCAGCAGCGACGCTTTGCGGGAATCCAAAAACATTCAGTACTTC.

This clone was detected a few times. The sample contains more than one DNA sequence encoding this CDR3. The genes are TRBV7-2 and TRBJ2-5; maybe TRBD1 (5 bases). CDR3 size: 14 residues. Germline lookup yields CDR1 SGHTA and CDR2 FQGNSA. The germline V and J ends were trimmed by 4 bases and 1 base, with 10 bases remaining between them. This CDR3 is CASSSRQSQETQYF. Written as DNA, the CDR3 is TGTGCCAGCAGCTCCCGACAGAGCCAAGAGACCCAGTACTTC.

The chain carries TRBV7-9 and TRBJ1-1; D perhaps matches TRBD1 (5 bases). CDR1 is SEHNR and CDR2 is FQNEAQ in the germline V gene (reference sequence). The CDR3 contains 12 residues. The V end was cut by 8 bases, the J end by 6 bases, with 13 bases between. The DNA of the CDR3 is TGTGCCAGCGCCGGGGGTACCCCTGAAGCTTTCTTT. Its translation is CASAGGTPEAFF. The entire variable domain, with the rest obtained from reference TRBV7-9 and TRBJ1-1, is as follows: DTGVSQNPRHKITKRGQNVTFRCDPISEHNRLYWYRQTLGQGPEFLTYFQNEAQLEKSRLLSDRFSAERPKGSFSTLEIQRTEQGDSAMYLCASAGGTPEAFFGQGTRLTVV.

Note on this clone: Additional DNA sequences in this sample encode the identical CDR3. The rearrangement joins TRBV5-1 to TRBJ1-5; no definite D call. The CDR3 has 13 amino acids. The germline V gene has CDR1 SGHRS and CDR2 YFSETQ. Trimming removed 0 bases at V and 7 bases at J, with 8 bases between. As DNA, the CDR3 is TGCGCCAGCAGCTTGGACCCTGGGCAGCCCCAGCATTTT. The encoded protein is CASSLDPGQPQHF.

The V call is TRBV29-1, the J call TRBJ1-1; D is undetermined. Germline V lookup: CDR1 SQVTM, CDR2 ANQGSEA. V lost 2 bases and J 0 bases, leaving 7 bases between the germline ends. There are 13 residues in the CDR3. The CDR3 DNA is TGCAGCGTTGAATACAGCCTGAACACTGAAGCTTTCTTT. Its protein product is CSVEYSLNTEAFF.

The CDR3 region has the DNA TGTGCCAGCAGGGGGGCGGACAGGGGTAGGAATCAGCCCCAGCATTTT. Its translation: CASRGADRGRNQPQHF. The J gene is TRBJ1-5, the V gene TRBV2; 9 bases map to TRBD1. The CDR3 is made up of 16 amino acids. The V gene's germline CDR1 is SNHLY and CDR2 FYNNEI. The junction had 10 bases not matched to a gene; V was cut back by 6 bases and J by 4 bases.

This rearrangement joins TRBV13 to TRBJ2-5; 10 bases fit TRBD1. The germline gives CDR1 PRHDT, CDR2 FYEKMQ (reference sequence). This CDR3 is built from 16 residues. V was clipped by 5 bases and J by 5 bases; unmatched bases: 11. For the CDR3, the DNA is TGTGCCAGCAGCCAATGGGACAGGGGACCGGAGGAGACCCAGTACTTC. It translates to CASSQWDRGPEETQYF.

V usage is TRBV28 and J usage is TRBJ1-2; possibly TRBD1 for D (5 bases). Germline V lookup: CDR1 MDHEN, CDR2 SYDVKM. The ends were cut back, 6 bases at V and 4 bases at J, with 15 bases in the middle. The CDR3 totals 14 residues. CDR3 protein: CASSRGTSAYGYTF. CDR3 coding DNA: TGTGCCAGCAGCCGAGGGACTTCGGCCTATGGCTACACCTTC.

Points on this clone: This same CDR3 is encoded by further DNA sequences in the sample. The chain employs TRBV6-1 and TRBJ2-7; no clear D. This CDR3 is 13 amino acids long. V was shortened by 9 bases and J by 0 bases, with 12 bases between the two germline ends. Germline V gives CDR1 MNHNS, CDR2 SASEGT. The CDR3 nucleotides read TGTGCCAGTAGGGCAGGTAGCTCCTACGAGCAGTACTTC. This codes for CASRAGSSYEQYF.

The V gene is TRBV7-2, the J gene TRBJ1-4; TRBD1 matches at 7 bases. The germline gives CDR1 SGHTA, CDR2 FQGNSA. This CDR3 spans 14 amino acids. V was clipped by 7 bases and J by 5 bases; unmatched bases: 7. CDR3 protein: CASNQGQPNEKLFF. CDR3 coding DNA: TGTGCCAGCAACCAGGGACAGCCGAATGAAAAACTGTTTTTT. Based on the CDR3 plus reference TRBV7-2 and TRBJ1-4, the full variable domain is GAGVSQSPSNKVTEKGKDVELRCDPISGHTALYWYRQSLGQGLEFLIYFQGNSAPDKSGLPSDRFSAERTGGSVSTLTIQRTQQEDSAVYLCASNQGQPNEKLFFGSGTQLSVL.